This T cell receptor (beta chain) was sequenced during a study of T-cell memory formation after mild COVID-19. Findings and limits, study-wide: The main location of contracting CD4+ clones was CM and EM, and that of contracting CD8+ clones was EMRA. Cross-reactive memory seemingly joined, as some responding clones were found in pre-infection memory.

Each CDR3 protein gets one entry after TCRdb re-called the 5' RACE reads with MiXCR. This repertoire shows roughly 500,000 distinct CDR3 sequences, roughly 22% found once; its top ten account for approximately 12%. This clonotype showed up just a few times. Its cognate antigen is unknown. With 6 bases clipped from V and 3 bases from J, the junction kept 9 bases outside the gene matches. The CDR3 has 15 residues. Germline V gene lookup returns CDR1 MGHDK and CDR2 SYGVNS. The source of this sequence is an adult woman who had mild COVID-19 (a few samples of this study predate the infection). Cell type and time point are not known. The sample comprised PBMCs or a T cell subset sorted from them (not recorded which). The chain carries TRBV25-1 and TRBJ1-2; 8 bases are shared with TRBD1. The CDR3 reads CASREDREFDYGYTF. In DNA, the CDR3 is TGTGCCAGCAGAGAGGACAGGGAATTCGACTATGGCTACACCTTC.